This TCR beta chain was identified during a study of T cell repertoires in cytomegalovirus infection (dated 2019 in TCRdb). Regarding the research as a whole: Because public TCR beta signatures pointed to carriage of CMV infection together with the matching HLA type, the HLA type of each donor mattered for the analysis. What the study reported, not specific to this receptor: The ex vivo response was dominated by HLA-C-restricted CMV-specific TCR beta clonotypes, and the single most frequent clonotype in two of eight donors was supplied by these HLA-C-restricted clonotypes. In both this cohort and an independent cohort of 352 donors, the cumulative frequency of public TCR beta family members distinguished carriers of CMV infection plus the relevant HLA type.

On this clonotype itself: What this receptor recognizes is not known. No much larger clone exists at a distance of one base, and base qualities are not known.

This sample was sequenced with an Illumina HiSeq 1500. TCRdb trimmed the raw reads at Q25, called clones with MiXCR and kept productive beta chains. Duplicate CDR3 protein sequences are folded into a single record with the most common DNA and genes. For this sample there are 400,000 or so distinct CDR3 sequences; roughly 30% appear just once. The top ten constitute approximately 14% of the sample. Here V drops 0 bases and J drops 1 base, and the junction holds 2 bases not matched to any gene. The CDR3 contains 17 residues, cysteine and phenylalanine counted. Only CDR3 DNA is held: 51 bases, read in frame from base 1. CDR1 and CDR2, per the germline V gene, are MNHEY and SVGEGT.

The TCR originated in a human donor in good health (CMV status not recorded). Some clones in this sample may be carry-over from other donors' samples. The specimen sequenced was PBMCs. This chain joins TRBV6-2 or TRBV6-3 to TRBJ2-3; TRBD2 agrees with 12 junctional bases. This receptor carries the CDR3 CASSYSPSGGGTDTQYF. The DNA sequence follows: TGTGCCAGCAGTTACTCTCCTAGCGGGGGGGGCACAGATACGCAGTATTTT.